The clone carrying this T cell receptor (beta chain) was detected a few times. These data belong to a study of blood T cells in healthy people across ages. Next came a second PCR, run for about 7 to 12 cycles, which used a sample-barcoded 5' primer along with a J-beta primer mix. TCRdb re-derived calls from the 5' RACE reads in MiXCR, one entry per CDR3 protein. Among roughly 730,000 distinct CDR3 sequences listed, about 56% were seen once. There are 16 residues in the CDR3. Germline V lookup: CDR1 SGHRS, CDR2 YFSETQ. V trimming: 4 bases; J trimming: 7 bases; junction bases outside the gene matches: 12.

This chain links TRBV5-1 with TRBJ2-1; 9 bases are shared with TRBD1. Material for sequencing was blood. This clonotype originated in a man aged 40-49 years in good health. The CDR3 DNA reads as TGCGCCAGCAGCCTGACCACAGAGGGACAGGGTAATGAGCAGTTCTTC. It specifies CASSLTTEGQGNEQFF.